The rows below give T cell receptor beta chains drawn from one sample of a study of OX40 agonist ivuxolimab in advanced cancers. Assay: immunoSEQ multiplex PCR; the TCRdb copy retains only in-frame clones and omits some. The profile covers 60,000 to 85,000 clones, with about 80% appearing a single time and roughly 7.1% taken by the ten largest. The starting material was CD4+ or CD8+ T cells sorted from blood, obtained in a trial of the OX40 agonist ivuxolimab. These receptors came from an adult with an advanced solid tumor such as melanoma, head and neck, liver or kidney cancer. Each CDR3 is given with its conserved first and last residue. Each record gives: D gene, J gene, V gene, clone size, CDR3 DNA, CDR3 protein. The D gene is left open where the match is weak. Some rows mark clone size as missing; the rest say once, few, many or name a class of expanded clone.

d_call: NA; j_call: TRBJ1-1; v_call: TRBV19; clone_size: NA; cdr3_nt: TGTGCCAGTATGGTGTGGAACACTGAAGCTTTCTTT; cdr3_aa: CASMVWNTEAFF
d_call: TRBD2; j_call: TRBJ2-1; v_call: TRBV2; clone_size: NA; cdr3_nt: TGTGCCAGCAGTGGAACTAGCGGGAGGGCCGGTGGGTTCTTC; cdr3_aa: CASSGTSGRAGGFF
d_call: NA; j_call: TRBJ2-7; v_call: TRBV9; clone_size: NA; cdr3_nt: TGTGCCAGCAGCCCAAGTGGGACTCCGTCCTACGAGCAGTACTTC; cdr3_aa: CASSPSGTPSYEQYF
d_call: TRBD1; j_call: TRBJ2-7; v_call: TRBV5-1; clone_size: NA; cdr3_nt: TGCGCCAGCAGCTTGGCCAAGGGGGCGTACGAGCAGTACTTC; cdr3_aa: CASSLAKGAYEQYF
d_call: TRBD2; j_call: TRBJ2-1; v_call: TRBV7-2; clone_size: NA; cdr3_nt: TGTGCCAGCAGCTTAGTGGCTAGCGGGGGGGTTTCCTACAATGAGCAGTTCTTC; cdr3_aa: CASSLVASGGVSYNEQFF
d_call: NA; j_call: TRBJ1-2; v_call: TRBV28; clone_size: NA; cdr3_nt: TGTGCCAGTCGTACGACCTATGGCTACACCTTC; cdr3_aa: CASRTTYGYTF
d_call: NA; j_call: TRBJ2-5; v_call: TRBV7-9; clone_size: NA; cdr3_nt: TGTGCCAGCAGCGAATCTAGGGGTCCCAGGGGGACCCAGTACTTC; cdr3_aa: CASSESRGPRGTQYF
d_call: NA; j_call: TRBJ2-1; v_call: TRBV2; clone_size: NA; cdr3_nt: TGTGCCAGCAGAGGGGCGATATACAATGAGCAGTTCTTC; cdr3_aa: CASRGAIYNEQFF
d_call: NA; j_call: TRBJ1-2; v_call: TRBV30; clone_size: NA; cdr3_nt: TGTGCCTGGAGTGTATTGGGCAGCTACTATGGCTACACCTTC; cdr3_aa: CAWSVLGSYYGYTF
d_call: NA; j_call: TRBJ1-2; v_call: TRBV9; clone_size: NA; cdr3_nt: TGTGCCAGCAGCGCCGACGAGGCCAGGGGAAGGAGTGTGGGCTACACCTTC; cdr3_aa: CASSADEARGRSVGYTF
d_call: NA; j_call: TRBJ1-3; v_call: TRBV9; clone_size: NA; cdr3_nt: TGTGCCAGCAGCGTAGATTCCCCGGAGGCAGGAAACACCATATATTTT; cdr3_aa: CASSVDSPEAGNTIYF
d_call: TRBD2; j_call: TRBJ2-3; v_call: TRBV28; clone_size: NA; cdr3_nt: TGTGCCAGCAGTTTAAGGGGCGGGGGAGGCACAGATACGCAGTATTTT; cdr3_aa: CASSLRGGGGTDTQYF
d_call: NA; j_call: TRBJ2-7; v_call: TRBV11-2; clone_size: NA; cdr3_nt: TGTGCCAGCAGCGACCAGGATCATCAGCAGTACTTC; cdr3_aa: CASSDQDHQQYF
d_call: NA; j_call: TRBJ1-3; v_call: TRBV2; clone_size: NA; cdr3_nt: TGTGCCAGCAGATTTGACAGGACTGGAAACACCATATATTTT; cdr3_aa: CASRFDRTGNTIYF
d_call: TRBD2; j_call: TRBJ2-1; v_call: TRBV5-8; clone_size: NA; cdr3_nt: TGTGCCAGCAGCTTGGTACTAGCGGGAGTCGATGAGCAGTTCTTC; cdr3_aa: CASSLVLAGVDEQFF
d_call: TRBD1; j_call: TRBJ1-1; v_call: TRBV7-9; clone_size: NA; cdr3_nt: TGTGCCAGCAGCTCCAGGACAGGGGCGAACACTGAAGCTTTCTTT; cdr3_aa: CASSSRTGANTEAFF
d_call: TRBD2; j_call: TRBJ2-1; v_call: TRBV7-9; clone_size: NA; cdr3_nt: TGTGCCAGCAGCTTGGGACTAGCGATCAATGAGCAGTTCTTC; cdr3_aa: CASSLGLAINEQFF
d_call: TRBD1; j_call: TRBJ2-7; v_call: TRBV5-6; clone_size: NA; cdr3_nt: TGTGCCAGCAGCTTGGCCCCGCAGGGGGCCTACGAGCAGTACTTC; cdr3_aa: CASSLAPQGAYEQYF
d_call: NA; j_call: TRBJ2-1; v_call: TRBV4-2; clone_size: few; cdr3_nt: TGTGCCAGCACAAGTGGACTCCGATTCAATGAGCAGTTCTTC; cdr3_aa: CASTSGLRFNEQFF
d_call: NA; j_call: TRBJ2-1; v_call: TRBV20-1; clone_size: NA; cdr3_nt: TGCAGTGCTAGGAGGGATGAGCAGTTCTTC; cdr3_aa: CSARRDEQFF
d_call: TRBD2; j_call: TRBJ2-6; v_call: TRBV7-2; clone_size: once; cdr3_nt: TGTGCCAGCAGCTTACGGGGGGGCTCTGGGGCCAACGTCCTGACTTTC; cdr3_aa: CASSLRGGSGANVLTF
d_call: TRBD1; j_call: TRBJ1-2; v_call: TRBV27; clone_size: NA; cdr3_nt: TGTGCCAGCAGTTCTCGGGACAGGGGGCGCTACTCCTATGGCTACACCTTC; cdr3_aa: CASSSRDRGRYSYGYTF
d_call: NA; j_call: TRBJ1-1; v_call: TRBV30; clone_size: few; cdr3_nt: TGTGCCTGGAGTCCCCAGGGACCTGAAGCTTTCTTT; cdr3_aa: CAWSPQGPEAFF
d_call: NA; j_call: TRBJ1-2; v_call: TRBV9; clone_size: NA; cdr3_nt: TGTGCCAGCAGCCCTTGGAGGGCCTATGGCTACACCTTC; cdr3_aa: CASSPWRAYGYTF
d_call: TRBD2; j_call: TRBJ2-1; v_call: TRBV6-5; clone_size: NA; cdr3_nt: TGTGCCAGCAGTTCCGTAGCGGGTGGTGAGCAGTTCTTC; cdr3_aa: CASSSVAGGEQFF
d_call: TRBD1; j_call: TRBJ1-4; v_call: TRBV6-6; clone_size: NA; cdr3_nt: TGTGCCAGCAGTCTCTCCCGGGACAGGGAGGAAAAACTGCTTTTT; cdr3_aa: CASSLSRDREEKLLF
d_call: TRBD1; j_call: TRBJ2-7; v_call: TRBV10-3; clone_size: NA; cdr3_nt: TGTGCCATCAGTGAGGGCCAGGGGGCTCGCTACGAGCAGTACTTC; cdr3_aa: CAISEGQGARYEQYF
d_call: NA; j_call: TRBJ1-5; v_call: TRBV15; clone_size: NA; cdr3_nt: TGTGCCACCAGCAGAGATTCGGGCCCTCTGCAGCCCCAGCATTTT; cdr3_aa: CATSRDSGPLQPQHF